The rows below give T cell receptor beta chains drawn from one sample of a study of OX40 agonist ivuxolimab in advanced cancers. Produced via immunoSEQ multiplex PCR; TCRdb's table is partial and in-frame only. The repertoire has 60,000 to 85,000 clones, roughly nine tenths of them found once; the top ten carry around 2.6%. Sequenced here: CD4+ or CD8+ T cells sorted from blood, sampled in a trial of the OX40 agonist ivuxolimab. The receptors shown here come from an adult with an advanced solid tumor such as melanoma, head and neck, liver or kidney cancer. The CDR3 runs from the conserved cysteine through the conserved F or W. D genes are given only for firm matches.

.	TRBV10-3	CAIRAGTVNEQFF
.	TRBV20-1	CSARGLGTQYF
.	TRBV18	CASSPSISAEAFF
.	TRBV28	CASSSLSDSLNTGELFF
.	TRBV7-6	CASSLGGGNPQYF
.	TRBV15	CATSRDRGDSPLHF
TRBD1	TRBV7-8	CASSPRSGTGVTGELFF
TRBD2	TRBV7-2	CASSLPGLAGVNEQFF
.	TRBV4-1	CASSQDKFGVTGYTF
.	TRBV7-2	CASSPRTYTGELFF
TRBD1	TRBV15	CATSDREIGELFF
.	TRBV18	CASSPSQGLGEQYF
.	TRBV10-3	CAIPGENNEQFF
TRBD1	TRBV11-2	CASSRKPGQGSGANVLTF
.	TRBV6-5	CASSLGSSGNTIYF
.	TRBV11-2	CASSPRDGLYEQYF
.	TRBV11-3	CASSGSGPGDTQYF
.	TRBV10-1	CASSERGAGTDTQYF
TRBD1	TRBV27	CASSSGTGFTEAFF
.	TRBV30	CAWSRTGITGNTIYF
.	TRBV15	CATSRVLTGSYEQYF
.	TRBV21-1	CASNPLRGPTNFNNEQFF
.	TRBV11-2	CASSLGGPPYEQYF
TRBD1	TRBV18	CASSPLTGGSYNEQFF
.	TRBV19	CASSPRLLGYQETQYF
.	TRBV6-5	CASSYDRNQPQHF
.	TRBV9	CASSISSLNTEAFF
TRBD1	TRBV5-5	CASSSTGVRYGYTF
TRBD1	TRBV5-6	CASSLAGGDRADEQYF
TRBD1	TRBV2	CASSDNRGTGEQYF
.	TRBV30	CAWSSPGIHGYTF
TRBD1	TRBV5-1	CASAATEDRGLVGGYTF
.	TRBV18	CASSPQRNTEAFF
.	TRBV6-4	CASSDLEGDTQYF
TRBD2	TRBV5-1	CASTAGESTDTQYF
TRBD1	TRBV28	CASSILQGQSQPQHF
TRBD1	TRBV5-1	CASSLGGQSTDTQYF
.	TRBV6-6	CASSYGGTQYF
TRBD2	TRBV5-1	CASSSATSGVLSTDTQYF
.	TRBV2	CASSEGGGQYYGYTF
TRBD1	TRBV18	CASSWAGQVNQPQHF
.	TRBV5-1	CASTADRYEQYF
TRBD1	TRBV28	CASSPDRGQSYTEAFF
.	TRBV7-2	CASSLWGEAPETQYF
.	TRBV6-1	CASSGTGFYGYTF
.	TRBV29-1	CSVDPGAYGYTF
.	TRBV7-8	CASSRDSGRAFF
.	TRBV2	CASSEGGTLTDTQYF
.	TRBV6-6	CASSYSRWSEAFF
.	TRBV15	CATSRVTGAGKNIQYF